The sequence of this T cell receptor (beta chain) was determined in a study of shared clonotypes between healthy human individuals. On the study more broadly: The plates for each donor numbered three CD4 naive, three CD4 memory, two CD8 naive and one CD8 memory. Study-level results: It was anticipated that sequencing depth would influence how many clonotypes donors shared.

In the original processing: Junction-only immunoSEQ sequences carried no quality scores, so filtering differed. TCRdb's copy holds only in-frame clones and misses some; the assay was immunoSEQ multiplex PCR. V and J calls and clone size follow that table, whereas D and trimming were derived from the DNA. The sample records about 2.5 million clones, about 90% being singletons. As concerns this clone: Its antigen is not identified.

Negatively enriched CD4+ T cells were divided by CD45RA into naive and memory. The receptor was isolated from a man younger than 35 in good health. Some clones in this sample may be carry-over from other donors' samples. Sequenced input: naive CD4+ T cells from PBMCs. Subset: CD45RA+ positively selected.

For the CDR3, the DNA is TGTGCCAGCAGCTTGGTGGCGCGACCTAGCACAGATACGCAGTATTTT. This sequence encodes CASSLVARPSTDTQYF. This rearrangement joins TRBV5-6 to TRBJ2-3; no definite D call. In germline, CDR1 is SGHDT, CDR2 YYEEEE. V dropped 0 bases and J dropped 0 bases, with 11 bases sitting between them. This CDR3 has 16 residues.